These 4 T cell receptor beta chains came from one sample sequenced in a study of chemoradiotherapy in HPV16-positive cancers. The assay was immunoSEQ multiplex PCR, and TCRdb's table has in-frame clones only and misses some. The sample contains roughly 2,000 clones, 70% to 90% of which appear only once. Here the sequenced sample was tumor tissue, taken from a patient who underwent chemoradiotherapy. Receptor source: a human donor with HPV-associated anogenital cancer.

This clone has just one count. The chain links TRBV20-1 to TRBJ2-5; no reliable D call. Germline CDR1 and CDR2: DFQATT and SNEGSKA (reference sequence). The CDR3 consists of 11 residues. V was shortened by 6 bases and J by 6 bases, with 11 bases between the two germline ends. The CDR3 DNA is TGCAGTGCCCCCTTAGGGCAGACCCAGTACTTC. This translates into CSAPLGQTQYF.

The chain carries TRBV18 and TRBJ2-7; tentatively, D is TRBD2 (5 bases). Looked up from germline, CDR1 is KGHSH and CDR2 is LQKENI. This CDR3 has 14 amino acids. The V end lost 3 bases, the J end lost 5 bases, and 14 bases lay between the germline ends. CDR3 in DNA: TGTGCCAGCTCACCGGCTAGCTTTCAGCACGAGCAGTACTTC. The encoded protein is CASSPASFQHEQYF.

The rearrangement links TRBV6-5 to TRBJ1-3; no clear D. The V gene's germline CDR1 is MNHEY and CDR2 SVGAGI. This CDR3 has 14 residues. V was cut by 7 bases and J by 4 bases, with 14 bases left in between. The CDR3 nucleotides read TGTGCCAGCAACCATGCGGGGTCCGGAAACACCATATATTTT. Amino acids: CASNHAGSGNTIYF.

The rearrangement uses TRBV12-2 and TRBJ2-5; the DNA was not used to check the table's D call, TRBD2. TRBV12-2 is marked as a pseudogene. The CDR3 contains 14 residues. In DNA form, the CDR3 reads TGTGCAAGTCGCTTAGCGGGAGCCTTGGAGACCCAGTACTTC. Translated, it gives CASRLAGALETQYF.